Sequencing of this T cell receptor (beta chain) was carried out in a study of cytomegalovirus exposure and HLA in healthy donors. J gave up 1 base and V 5 bases, and 5 bases lay outside the gene matches. Germline-derived CDR1 and CDR2 are MDHEN and SYDVKM. The CDR3 spans 15 residues. With 60 Vbeta and 13 Jbeta primers, the PCR was carried out. Clones were read by immunoSEQ multiplex PCR, and TCRdb kept only the in-frame ones, dropping some. The table has 100,000 or so clones, approximately 84% seen once; the top ten hold under 2.5%. The sequence was collected from a man younger than 35 in good health and CMV-seronegative. This chain uses TRBV28 with TRBJ1-5; 7 bases align to TRBD1. Sequencing used PBMCs. CDR3 DNA: TGTGCCAGCAGTACAGGGGTTGGGAGCAATCAGCCCCAGCATTTT. Encoded protein: CASSTGVGSNQPQHF.